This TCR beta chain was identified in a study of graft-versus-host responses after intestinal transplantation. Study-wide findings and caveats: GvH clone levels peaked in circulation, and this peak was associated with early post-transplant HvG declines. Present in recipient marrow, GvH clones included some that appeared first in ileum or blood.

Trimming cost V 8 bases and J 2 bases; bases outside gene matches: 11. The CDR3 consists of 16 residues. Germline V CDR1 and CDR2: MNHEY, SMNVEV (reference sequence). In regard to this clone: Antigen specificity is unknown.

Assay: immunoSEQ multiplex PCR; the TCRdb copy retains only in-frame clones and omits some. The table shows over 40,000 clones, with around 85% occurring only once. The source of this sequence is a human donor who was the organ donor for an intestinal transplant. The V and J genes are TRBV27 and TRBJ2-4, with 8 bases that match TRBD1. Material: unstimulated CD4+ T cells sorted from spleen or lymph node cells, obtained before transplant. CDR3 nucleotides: TGTGCCAGCTCCAGGGGGCGCGGAATTACCAAAAACATTCAGTACTTC. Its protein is CASSRGRGITKNIQYF.